This TCR beta chain was retrieved from a study of Graves' ophthalmopathy and Graves' hyperthyroidism. Amplification targeted the TCR beta CDR3 regions, with RNA transcripts as the source material. Following a first-round RT-PCR that used HTBI primers, a second-round multiplex PCR was carried out. TCRdb recomputed calls from the multiplex PCR reads with MiXCR, one row per CDR3 protein. Here the sample spans roughly 500,000 distinct CDR3 sequences, around an eighth being singletons. This clonotype was observed many times. Trimming stripped 8 bases from V and 6 bases from J, with 13 bases between. Germline-derived CDR1 and CDR2 are MNHNS and SASEGT. The CDR3 consists of 12 residues.

Sequenced input: blood. This receptor was taken from a woman aged 30 to 39 with Graves' ophthalmopathy. V is TRBV6-1 and J is TRBJ1-1; a weak D match, TRBD1 (5 bases). Here the CDR3 reads CASGRGGAEAFF. The DNA for the CDR3 is TGTGCCAGCGGCCGGGGGGGGGCTGAAGCTTTCTTT.